The 8 T cell receptor beta chains given below trace back to one sample, sequenced in a study of CD8 T cells in ankylosing spondylitis. TCRdb re-analysed the 5' RACE reads in MiXCR, keeping a single row per CDR3 protein. The data contain almost 250,000 distinct CDR3 sequences, under 35% of them singletons. The sequencing sample was made of blood, either unsorted or a sorted T cell fraction (not recorded which). These receptors all stem from a male donor with ankylosing spondylitis or in good health (not recorded which).

The chain couples TRBV5-1 to TRBJ2-7, with TRBD2 as a possible D gene (6 bases). The length of the CDR3 is 15 residues. Trimming removed 1 base at V and 5 bases at J, with 16 bases between. The germline gives CDR1 SGHRS, CDR2 YFSETQ. The CDR3 DNA sequence: TGCGCCAGCAGCTTGTTCGGGGGACCTTCCCACGAGCAGTACTTC. Amino acid sequence: CASSLFGGPSHEQYF.

This chain's CDR3 is CASSPQGDTDTQYF. DNA of the CDR3: TGTGCCAGCAGTCCACAGGGAGACACAGATACGCAGTATTTT. This chain links TRBV27 with TRBJ2-3; D may be TRBD1 (6 bases). Germline lookup yields CDR1 MNHEY and CDR2 SMNVEV (reference sequence). Trimming pared 5 bases from V and 2 bases from J, leaving 11 bases between. The CDR3 is made up of 14 amino acids.

This clonotype was picked up a small number of times. This chain links TRBV5-1 with TRBJ2-7; perhaps D is TRBD1 or TRBD2 (6 bases each). Germline values: CDR1 SGHRS, CDR2 YFSETQ. V was pared by 4 bases and J by 1 base, with 9 bases between. The CDR3 has 13 residues. CDR3 region: CASSAGQSYEQYF. The CDR3 DNA reads as TGCGCCAGCAGCGCGGGACAATCCTACGAGCAGTACTTC.

V is TRBV12-3 or TRBV12-4 and J is TRBJ2-5; tentative D call: TRBD1 (5 bases). V was pared by 6 bases and J by 0 bases, with 14 bases between. The CDR3 spans 15 residues. The CDR3 sequence is CASRPITGYQETQYF. For the CDR3, the DNA is TGTGCCAGCAGGCCCATTACAGGCTACCAAGAGACCCAGTACTTC.

This clonotype was detected a few times. The chain employs TRBV20-1 and TRBJ2-7, with D hard to call. This CDR3 contains 13 residues. In germline, CDR1 is DFQATT, CDR2 SNEGSKA (reference sequence). The V end was cut by 0 bases, the J end by 2 bases, with 8 bases between. The CDR3 spells CSARDKSTYEQYF. The CDR3 region has the DNA TGCAGTGCTAGAGATAAGAGCACCTACGAGCAGTACTTC.

This clonotype turned up a few times. J is TRBJ2-4 and V is TRBV29-1; D is possibly TRBD1 (5 bases). Germline V gene data show CDR1 as SQVTM and CDR2 as ANQGSEA. The CDR3 loop spans 14 amino acids. V lost 8 bases and J lost 0, with 14 bases in between. In DNA form, the CDR3 reads TGCAGCCGCGGCAGGGCCCTAGCCAAAAACATTCAGTACTTC. Translation gives CSRGRALAKNIQYF.

A few counts support this clonotype. The chain joins TRBV29-1 to TRBJ1-5; no definite D call. With 3 bases removed from V and 6 bases from J, the gap between germline ends came to 12 bases. This CDR3 is 13 amino acids long. The germline gives CDR1 SQVTM, CDR2 ANQGSEA. The CDR3 DNA reads TGCAGCGTTGAGCCCACATTGGGTCAGCCCCAGCATTTT. Amino acids: CSVEPTLGQPQHF.

The chain links TRBV12-3 or TRBV12-4 to TRBJ1-1, with 8 nucleotides matching TRBD1. This CDR3 contains 17 residues. V was pared by 5 bases and J by 1 base, with 12 bases of the junction left unmatched. The CDR3 nucleotides are TGTGCCAGCAGTCCGAGGCGGGACAGGAGACCGAACACTGAAGCTTTCTTT. As protein: CASSPRRDRRPNTEAFF.